Listed below are T cell receptor beta chains from one sample, sequenced in a study of T cell responses to AZD1222 COVID-19 vaccine. The repertoire was sequenced with immunoSEQ multiplex PCR; TCRdb's copy has only in-frame clones and lacks some. This sample has over 80,000 clones, with approximately 93% found just once. Sequenced material: peripheral blood, taken 28 days after the second AZD1222 dose. The receptors here all came from an adult who received the AZD1222 COVID-19 vaccine. Both conserved end residues are part of each CDR3. The D gene is left open where the match is weak. Expanded clones get a size class; other rows say once, few or many, or leave the size out.

TRBJ1-2,NA,TRBV4-1,NA,CASTTPAEGVNYGYTF,TGCGCCAGCACCACCCCGGCGGAGGGGGTTAACTATGGCTACACCTTC
TRBJ1-2,NA,TRBV14,NA,CASSPNFRGLNGYTF,TGTGCCAGCAGCCCTAACTTCAGAGGTTTGAATGGCTACACCTTC
TRBJ2-2,TRBD2,TRBV12-5,NA,CASADLAGVVPGELFF,TGTGCTAGTGCCGATCTAGCGGGAGTCGTCCCCGGGGAGCTGTTTTTT
TRBJ2-3,NA,TRBV28,NA,CASSPPLGLGGDTQYF,TGTGCCAGCAGCCCCCCCTTGGGCCTTGGGGGAGATACGCAGTATTTT
TRBJ1-2,NA,TRBV7-9,NA,CASSPGGLDYGYTF,TGTGCCAGCAGCCCCGGAGGCCTGGACTATGGCTACACCTTC
TRBJ1-6,NA,TRBV28,NA,CASSFGGISPLHF,TGTGCCAGCAGTTTTGGCGGTATCTCACCCCTCCACTTT
TRBJ2-1,NA,TRBV27,few,CASSLEGGAANEQFF,TGTGCCAGCAGTTTAGAAGGGGGAGCAGCCAATGAGCAGTTCTTC
TRBJ2-7,NA,TRBV5-1,NA,CASSLPGRSSSYEQYF,TGCGCCAGCAGCTTGCCGGGACGGTCGAGCTCCTACGAGCAGTACTTC
TRBJ1-1,NA,TRBV28,NA,CASSSYRARPNTEAFF,TGTGCCAGCAGTTCCTACAGGGCGCGACCGAACACTGAAGCTTTCTTT
TRBJ1-6,NA,TRBV10-3,NA,CAISAREDSPLHF,TGTGCCATCAGTGCGAGGGAGGACTCACCCCTCCACTTT
TRBJ2-1,TRBD2,TRBV7-9,NA,CASSLLAGGPSEQFF,TGTGCCAGCAGCTTACTAGCGGGAGGGCCTAGTGAGCAGTTCTTC
TRBJ2-1,TRBD2,TRBV7-6,NA,CASSLKAGGDYNEQFF,TGTGCCAGCAGCCTCAAAGCGGGAGGGGACTACAATGAGCAGTTCTTC
TRBJ2-2,TRBD2,TRBV12-3/TRBV12-4,NA,CASRRLASGELFF,TGTGCCAGCAGGCGACTAGCGAGTGGGGAGCTGTTTTTT
TRBJ2-7,NA,TRBV2,NA,CASNDKPSEQYF,TGTGCCAGCAACGACAAACCCTCCGAGCAGTACTTC
TRBJ2-2,NA,TRBV7-6,NA,CASSTSGSPDTGELFF,TGTGCCAGCAGCACTAGTGGGTCGCCAGACACCGGGGAGCTGTTTTTT
TRBJ1-3,NA,TRBV18,NA,CASSPDRGNTIYF,TGTGCCAGCTCACCAGACAGAGGAAACACCATATATTTT
TRBJ1-2,TRBD1,TRBV28,NA,CASSSGTGRLGGYTF,TGTGCCAGCAGTTCCGGGACAGGGAGGTTAGGTGGCTACACCTTC
TRBJ2-2,NA,TRBV4-1,few,CASSQVGTGELFF,TGCGCCAGCAGCCAGGTGGGTACCGGGGAGCTGTTTTTT
TRBJ2-1,TRBD2,TRBV29-1,NA,CSVAREAADNEQFF,TGCAGCGTTGCGCGGGAGGCCGCGGACAATGAGCAGTTCTTC
TRBJ2-3,NA,TRBV28,NA,CASSLSDQRDTQYF,TGTGCCAGCAGTTTATCCGACCAGAGAGATACGCAGTATTTT
TRBJ1-6,NA,TRBV4-3,NA,CASSRQDMYNSPLHF,TGCGCCAGCAGCCGGCAGGACATGTATAATTCACCCCTCCACTTT
TRBJ1-6,TRBD1,TRBV25-1,NA,CASKGQAGSPLHF,TGTGCCAGCAAGGGACAGGCGGGTTCACCCCTCCACTTT
TRBJ2-5,NA,TRBV5-4,NA,CASSSNTAMQETQYF,TGTGCCAGCAGCTCCAACACGGCCATGCAAGAGACCCAGTACTTC
TRBJ1-5,TRBD1,TRBV19,NA,CASSPGQGGRGSNQPQHF,TGTGCCAGTAGCCCGGGACAGGGGGGGAGAGGGAGCAATCAGCCCCAGCATTTT
TRBJ2-1,NA,TRBV5-1,NA,CASSPGGANEQFF,TGCGCCAGCAGCCCTGGGGGGGCCAATGAGCAGTTCTTC
TRBJ2-1,NA,TRBV27,NA,CASSLYLGQGGDNEQFF,TGTGCCAGCAGTTTATATCTCGGTCAGGGGGGAGACAATGAGCAGTTCTTC
TRBJ2-3,NA,TRBV5-5,NA,CASSPTGVGDTQYF,TGTGCCAGCTCCCCAACGGGGGTAGGGGATACGCAGTATTTT
TRBJ2-7,NA,TRBV27,NA,CASSSAGQTSYEQYF,TGTGCCAGCAGTTCGGCGGGACAGACCTCCTACGAGCAGTACTTC
TRBJ1-1,NA,TRBV5-1,NA,CASYPGPVNTEAFF,TGCGCCAGCTATCCTGGACCGGTGAACACTGAAGCTTTCTTT
TRBJ2-2,NA,TRBV11-2,once,CASSAGHHIGGELFF,TGTGCCAGCAGCGCCGGACACCATATCGGCGGGGAGCTGTTTTTT
TRBJ1-3,NA,TRBV3-1/TRBV3-2,NA,CASSQGTAGNTIYF,TGTGCCAGCAGCCAAGGTACGGCTGGAAACACCATATATTTT